Listed below are T cell receptor beta chains from one sample, sequenced in a study of cytomegalovirus exposure and HLA in healthy donors. Sequencing used immunoSEQ multiplex PCR; TCRdb keeps in-frame clones, though not all of them. The top ten hold roughly 2.5% of the sample, which has some 110,000 clones, 75% seen once. Input material: PBMCs. Receptors originate from a middle-aged man in good health and CMV-seronegative. Both conserved end residues are part of each CDR3. The D gene is left open where the match is weak. Clone size is shown for a subset of rows, as once, few, many or a class of expanded clone.

j_call d_call v_call clone_size cdr3_aa cdr3_nt
TRBJ2-2 TRBD2 TRBV4-2 NA CASSQARRGGLNTGELFF TGTGCCAGCAGCCAAGCCCGGCGCGGGGGGCTCAACACCGGGGAGCTGTTTTTT
TRBJ2-2 TRBD2 TRBV2 NA CASSGRGTNTGELFF TGTGCCAGCAGTGGGCGGGGGACGAACACCGGGGAGCTGTTTTTT
TRBJ1-6 NA TRBV7-2 NA CASSLVRGRGSPLHF TGTGCCAGCAGCTTGGTTCGAGGGCGCGGATCACCCCTCCACTTT
TRBJ1-6 NA TRBV9 NA CASSVGNRDNSPLHF TGTGCCAGCAGCGTAGGTAACAGGGATAATTCACCCCTCCACTTT
TRBJ2-2 NA TRBV11-3 NA CASSRQYTGELFF TGTGCCAGCAGCCGACAGTACACCGGGGAGCTGTTTTTT
TRBJ2-3 NA TRBV18 NA CASSPREGTDTQYF TGTGCCAGCTCACCCAGGGAGGGCACAGATACGCAGTATTTT
TRBJ1-6 TRBD1 TRBV19 once CASSIDLGPGQGGSPLHF TGTGCCAGTAGTATAGATCTTGGACCGGGACAGGGTGGTTCACCCCTCCACTTT
TRBJ1-2 TRBD1 TRBV5-1 NA CASSLEGQGVSGYTF TGCGCCAGCAGCTTGGAGGGACAGGGAGTCTCTGGCTACACCTTC
TRBJ1-5 TRBD1 TRBV7-2 NA CASSSTGGHQPQHF TGTGCCAGCAGCTCGACAGGGGGCCATCAGCCCCAGCATTTT
TRBJ2-5 NA TRBV2 NA CASSSNNGYGMVTQYF TGTGCCAGCTCATCTAACAACGGGTACGGGATGGTGACCCAGTACTTC
TRBJ1-2 NA TRBV25-1 NA CASSDSARKGFYGYTF TGTGCCAGCAGTGACTCAGCCCGAAAGGGGTTCTATGGCTACACCTTC
TRBJ2-7 TRBD1 TRBV7-6 NA CASSGGQGASYEQYF TGTGCCAGCAGCGGAGGACAGGGGGCCTCCTACGAGCAGTACTTC
TRBJ2-7 TRBD1 TRBV7-2 NA CASSLALDRADEQYF TGTGCCAGCAGCTTAGCTTTGGACAGGGCCGACGAGCAGTACTTC
TRBJ1-6 NA TRBV6-5 few CASSYSAESYNSPLHF TGTGCCAGCAGTTACTCGGCAGAATCCTATAATTCACCCCTCCACTTT
TRBJ2-1 TRBD2 TRBV5-6 NA CASSSYRTSEIYNEQFF TGTGCCAGCAGCTCATACCGGACTAGCGAAATTTACAATGAGCAGTTCTTC
TRBJ1-4 NA TRBV7-9 NA CASSWGDGKLFF TGTGCCAGCAGCTGGGGGGATGGAAAACTGTTTTTT
TRBJ2-1 TRBD1 TRBV19 NA CASTNRDRGRNEQFF TGTGCCAGCACCAACCGGGACAGGGGTAGGAATGAGCAGTTCTTC
TRBJ1-2 NA TRBV5-8 few CASRWTAAGLSYGYTF TGTGCCAGCAGATGGACCGCTGCGGGGCTTTCCTATGGCTACACCTTC
TRBJ1-2 TRBD1 TRBV7-8 NA CASSRPGEQGRGYTF TGTGCCAGCAGCCGACCCGGGGAACAGGGGCGCGGCTACACCTTC
TRBJ1-5 NA TRBV27 NA CASSLIFSNQPQHF TGTGCCAGCAGTTTAATATTTAGCAATCAGCCCCAGCATTTT
TRBJ2-5 NA TRBV10-1 NA CASSESSSGPTQYF TGCGCCAGCAGTGAGTCGAGCTCTGGTCCGACCCAGTACTTC
TRBJ2-2 TRBD1 TRBV19 NA CASKRQGETGELFF TGTGCCAGTAAGAGGCAGGGGGAAACCGGGGAGCTGTTTTTT
TRBJ2-2 TRBD2 TRBV4-2 NA CASSQLLAGVTGELFF TGTGCCAGCAGCCAATTACTAGCGGGGGTCACCGGGGAGCTGTTTTTT
TRBJ1-4 NA TRBV27 NA CASSLRGLSNEKLFF TGTGCCAGCAGTTTACGGGGACTCAGTAATGAAAAACTGTTTTTT
TRBJ1-5 NA TRBV27 NA CATKTDWGRQPQHF TGTGCCACCAAAACCGATTGGGGCAGGCAGCCCCAGCATTTT
TRBJ2-5 NA TRBV11-2 NA CASSLFRDQETQYF TGTGCCAGCAGCTTATTCCGGGATCAAGAGACCCAGTACTTC
TRBJ2-5 NA TRBV7-3 NA CASILRWQIQETQYF TGTGCCAGCATCCTCCGCTGGCAGATCCAAGAGACCCAGTACTTC
TRBJ1-2 TRBD1 TRBV6-6 NA CASSPTDRGSGYTF TGTGCCAGCAGTCCTACGGACAGGGGAAGTGGCTACACCTTC
TRBJ2-1 NA TRBV28 NA CASSLLLTEQFF TGTGCCAGCAGTTTGCTACTTACTGAGCAGTTCTTC
TRBJ1-2 NA TRBV18 NA CASSPQRGEVNYGYTF TGTGCCAGCTCACCACAGAGAGGGGAGGTTAACTATGGCTACACCTTC
TRBJ2-7 NA TRBV13 NA CASSTTGGGLYEQYF TGTGCCAGCAGCACAACCGGAGGGGGACTATACGAGCAGTACTTC
TRBJ1-2 NA TRBV10-3 few CAITSSGGPTNYGYTF TGTGCCATCACCTCTTCGGGGGGGCCGACCAACTATGGCTACACCTTC
TRBJ1-3 NA TRBV6-1 NA CASSEFTSGNTIYF TGTGCCAGCAGTGAATTTACTTCTGGAAACACCATATATTTT